These T cell receptor beta chains were read from a single sample in a study of PD-1 blockade in classical Hodgkin lymphoma. Measured with immunoSEQ multiplex PCR; TCRdb has only the in-frame clones, and not every one. This sample has 39,000 or so clones, with more than 85% found just once. This specimen was peripheral blood mononuclear cells (PBMCs), taken before the second cycle of nivolumab. These receptors came from a human donor with classical Hodgkin lymphoma. CDR3s include the opening cysteine and the closing phenylalanine or tryptophan. D genes are given only for firm matches. Rows may omit the clone size; those that give it use once, few, many or a size class.

>TRBJ1-1|TRBD1|once|TRBV19
TGTGCCAGTAGTATAGTATCCGGGGGACAGGAAGCTTTCTTT
CASSIVSGGQEAFF
>TRBJ2-4|.|.|TRBV28
TGTGCCAGCAGTTTACCAGGGGAGTTAGCCAAAAACATTCAGTACTTC
CASSLPGELAKNIQYF
>TRBJ2-5|.|.|TRBV5-1
TGCGCCAGCAGCTGGTCCGGAGGGGGGGAGACCCAGTACTTC
CASSWSGGGETQYF
>TRBJ2-7|.|.|TRBV7-9
TGTGCCAGCAGCTTAGTTTTGCCCTACGAGCAGTACTTC
CASSLVLPYEQYF
>TRBJ2-7|TRBD1|.|TRBV4-3
TGCGCCAGCAGCCAAGATCCGAGACAGGGTTCCGGCGAGCAGTACTTC
CASSQDPRQGSGEQYF
>TRBJ1-4|.|.|TRBV7-9
TGTGCCAGCAGCTTCGGGGCTTTAAATGAAAAACTGTTTTTT
CASSFGALNEKLFF
>TRBJ2-7|TRBD2|.|TRBV7-8
TGTGCCAGCAGCTTAACTAGCGGGAGTGAGAGGGAGCAGTACTTC
CASSLTSGSEREQYF
>TRBJ2-7|TRBD2|.|TRBV9
TGTGCCAGCAGCGCCGGGACTAGCGGGAGCAACGAGCAGTACTTC
CASSAGTSGSNEQYF
>TRBJ2-7|TRBD2|.|TRBV7-9
TGTGCCAGCAGCCGGACAAGCGGGGGATACGAGCAGTACTTC
CASSRTSGGYEQYF
>TRBJ2-5|.|.|TRBV27
TGCCACACACCCCGGGGGACCCAAGAGACCCAGTACTTC
CHTPRGTQETQYF
>TRBJ2-2|TRBD1|.|TRBV7-3
TGTGCCAGCAGCTTAAGACAGGGCTATACCGGGGAGCTGTTTTTT
CASSLRQGYTGELFF
>TRBJ1-1|.|.|TRBV6-5
TGTGCCAGCAGTCGCCGACCGTGGAACACTGAAGCTTTCTTT
CASSRRPWNTEAFF
>TRBJ2-1|.|.|TRBV11-2
TGTGCCAGCAGCCAGAGGGGCAACAGGGACAATGAGCAGTTCTTC
CASSQRGNRDNEQFF
>TRBJ1-2|.|.|TRBV7-2
TGTGCCAGCAGCCACAGGAGAGGGTATGGCTACACCTTC
CASSHRRGYGYTF
>TRBJ2-7|.|few|TRBV6-5
TGTGCCAGCAGTTACTCGATAGGTCCCTACGAGCAGTACTTC
CASSYSIGPYEQYF
>TRBJ2-1|TRBD2|.|TRBV6-1
TGTGCCAGCAGTGAAGGACTAGCGGGATACAATGAGCAGTTCTTC
CASSEGLAGYNEQFF
>TRBJ2-7|.|few|TRBV6-6
TGTGCCAGCGGCCCGGACAGCTACGAGCAGTACTTC
CASGPDSYEQYF
>TRBJ2-3|.|.|TRBV4-3
TGCGCCAGCAGCCAAGATCGGGGGCCAGATACGCAGTATTTT
CASSQDRGPDTQYF
>TRBJ2-7|TRBD2|.|TRBV14
TGTGCCAGCAGCCAAGTCGGTAGCGGGGTCTCCTACGAGCAGTACTTC
CASSQVGSGVSYEQYF
>TRBJ1-6|TRBD1|.|TRBV6-1
TGTGCCAGCAGTGCACGGACAGGCAGAAATTCACCCCTCCACTTT
CASSARTGRNSPLHF
>TRBJ1-5|.|.|TRBV15
TGTGCCACCAGCAGAGATCCCAGGGGCAATCAGCCCCAGCATTTT
CATSRDPRGNQPQHF
>TRBJ1-2|.|.|TRBV19
TGTGCCAGTAGTACCACAGGGACGATCTATGGCTACACCTTC
CASSTTGTIYGYTF
>TRBJ2-5|.|few|TRBV7-9
TGTGCCAGCAGCTTAGAAGGGAGAGCGGAGACCCAGTACTTC
CASSLEGRAETQYF
>TRBJ2-5|.|.|TRBV7-9
TGTGCCAGCAGCATAACGATAGAGACCCAGTACTTC
CASSITIETQYF
>TRBJ2-5|.|.|TRBV6-1
TGTGCCAGCAGTGAAGCGATCGTAGGTGAGACCCAGTACTTC
CASSEAIVGETQYF
>TRBJ1-5|TRBD1|.|TRBV27
TGTGCCAGCAGTTTCCGAGGGACAGACCCTCTTCAGCCCCAGCATTTT
CASSFRGTDPLQPQHF
>TRBJ2-1|TRBD1|few|TRBV9
TGTGCCAGCAGCGCCCCCCTAAGTGGACAGGGTTACAATGAGCAGTTCTTC
CASSAPLSGQGYNEQFF
>TRBJ1-3|.|.|TRBV7-2
TGTGCCAGCAGCTTAGAATCGGCCGGCTCTGGAAACACCATATATTTT
CASSLESAGSGNTIYF